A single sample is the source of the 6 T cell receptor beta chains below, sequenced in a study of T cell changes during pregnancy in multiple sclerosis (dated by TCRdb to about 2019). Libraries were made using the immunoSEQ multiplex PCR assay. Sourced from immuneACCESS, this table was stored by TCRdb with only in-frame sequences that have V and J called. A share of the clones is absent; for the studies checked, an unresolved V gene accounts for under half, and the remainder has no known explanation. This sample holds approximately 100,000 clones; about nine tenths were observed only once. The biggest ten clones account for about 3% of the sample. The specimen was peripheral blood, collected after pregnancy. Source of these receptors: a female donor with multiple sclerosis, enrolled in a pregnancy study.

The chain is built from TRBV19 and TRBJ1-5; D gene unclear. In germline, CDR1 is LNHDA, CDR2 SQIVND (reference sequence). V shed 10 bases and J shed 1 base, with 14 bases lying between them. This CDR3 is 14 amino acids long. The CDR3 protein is CATKGGRSNQPQHF. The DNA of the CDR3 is TGTGCCACTAAAGGAGGCAGGAGCAATCAGCCCCAGCATTTT.

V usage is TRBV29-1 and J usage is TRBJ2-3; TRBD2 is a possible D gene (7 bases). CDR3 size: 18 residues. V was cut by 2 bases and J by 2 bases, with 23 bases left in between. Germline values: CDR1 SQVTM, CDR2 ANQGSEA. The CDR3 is CSVENLAGADQFTDTQYF. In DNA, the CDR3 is TGCAGCGTTGAAAATCTTGCGGGGGCCGACCAATTCACAGATACGCAGTATTTT.

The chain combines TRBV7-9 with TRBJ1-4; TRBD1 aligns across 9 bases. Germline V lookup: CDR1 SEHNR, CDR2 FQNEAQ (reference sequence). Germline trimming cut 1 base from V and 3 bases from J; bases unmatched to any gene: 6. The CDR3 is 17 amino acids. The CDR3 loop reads CASSLGLDRGSNEKLFF. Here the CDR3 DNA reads TGTGCCAGCAGCTTAGGACTGGACAGGGGATCTAATGAAAAACTGTTTTTT.

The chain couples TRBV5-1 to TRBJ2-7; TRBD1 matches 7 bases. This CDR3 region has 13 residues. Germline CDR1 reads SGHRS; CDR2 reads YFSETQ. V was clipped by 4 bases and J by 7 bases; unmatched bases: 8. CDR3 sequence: CASSTDRAEEQYF. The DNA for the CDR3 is TGCGCCAGCAGCACAGACAGGGCGGAAGAGCAGTACTTC. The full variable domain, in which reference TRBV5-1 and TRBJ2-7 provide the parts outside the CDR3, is KAGVTQTPRYLIKTRGQQVTLSCSPISGHRSVSWYQQTPGQGLQFLFEYFSETQRNKGNFPGRFSGRQFSNSRSEMNVSTLELGDSALYLCASSTDRAEEQYFGPGTRLTVT.

CDR3 sequence: CASSLEANTEAFF. CDR3 in DNA: TGTGCCAGCAGCTTAGAAGCGAACACTGAAGCTTTCTTT. The chain is built from TRBV7-9 and TRBJ1-1; no firm D call. Trimming pared 1 base from V and 1 base from J, leaving 4 bases between. The germline CDR1 and CDR2 sequences are SEHNR and FQNEAQ (reference sequence). This CDR3 has 13 residues.

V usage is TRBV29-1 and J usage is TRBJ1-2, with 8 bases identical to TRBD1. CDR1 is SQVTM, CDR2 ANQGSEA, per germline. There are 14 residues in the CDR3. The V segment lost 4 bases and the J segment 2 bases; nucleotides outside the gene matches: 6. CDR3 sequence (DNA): TGCAGCGTTGGGCAGGGGGCGCAAAACTATGGCTACACCTTC. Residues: CSVGQGAQNYGYTF.